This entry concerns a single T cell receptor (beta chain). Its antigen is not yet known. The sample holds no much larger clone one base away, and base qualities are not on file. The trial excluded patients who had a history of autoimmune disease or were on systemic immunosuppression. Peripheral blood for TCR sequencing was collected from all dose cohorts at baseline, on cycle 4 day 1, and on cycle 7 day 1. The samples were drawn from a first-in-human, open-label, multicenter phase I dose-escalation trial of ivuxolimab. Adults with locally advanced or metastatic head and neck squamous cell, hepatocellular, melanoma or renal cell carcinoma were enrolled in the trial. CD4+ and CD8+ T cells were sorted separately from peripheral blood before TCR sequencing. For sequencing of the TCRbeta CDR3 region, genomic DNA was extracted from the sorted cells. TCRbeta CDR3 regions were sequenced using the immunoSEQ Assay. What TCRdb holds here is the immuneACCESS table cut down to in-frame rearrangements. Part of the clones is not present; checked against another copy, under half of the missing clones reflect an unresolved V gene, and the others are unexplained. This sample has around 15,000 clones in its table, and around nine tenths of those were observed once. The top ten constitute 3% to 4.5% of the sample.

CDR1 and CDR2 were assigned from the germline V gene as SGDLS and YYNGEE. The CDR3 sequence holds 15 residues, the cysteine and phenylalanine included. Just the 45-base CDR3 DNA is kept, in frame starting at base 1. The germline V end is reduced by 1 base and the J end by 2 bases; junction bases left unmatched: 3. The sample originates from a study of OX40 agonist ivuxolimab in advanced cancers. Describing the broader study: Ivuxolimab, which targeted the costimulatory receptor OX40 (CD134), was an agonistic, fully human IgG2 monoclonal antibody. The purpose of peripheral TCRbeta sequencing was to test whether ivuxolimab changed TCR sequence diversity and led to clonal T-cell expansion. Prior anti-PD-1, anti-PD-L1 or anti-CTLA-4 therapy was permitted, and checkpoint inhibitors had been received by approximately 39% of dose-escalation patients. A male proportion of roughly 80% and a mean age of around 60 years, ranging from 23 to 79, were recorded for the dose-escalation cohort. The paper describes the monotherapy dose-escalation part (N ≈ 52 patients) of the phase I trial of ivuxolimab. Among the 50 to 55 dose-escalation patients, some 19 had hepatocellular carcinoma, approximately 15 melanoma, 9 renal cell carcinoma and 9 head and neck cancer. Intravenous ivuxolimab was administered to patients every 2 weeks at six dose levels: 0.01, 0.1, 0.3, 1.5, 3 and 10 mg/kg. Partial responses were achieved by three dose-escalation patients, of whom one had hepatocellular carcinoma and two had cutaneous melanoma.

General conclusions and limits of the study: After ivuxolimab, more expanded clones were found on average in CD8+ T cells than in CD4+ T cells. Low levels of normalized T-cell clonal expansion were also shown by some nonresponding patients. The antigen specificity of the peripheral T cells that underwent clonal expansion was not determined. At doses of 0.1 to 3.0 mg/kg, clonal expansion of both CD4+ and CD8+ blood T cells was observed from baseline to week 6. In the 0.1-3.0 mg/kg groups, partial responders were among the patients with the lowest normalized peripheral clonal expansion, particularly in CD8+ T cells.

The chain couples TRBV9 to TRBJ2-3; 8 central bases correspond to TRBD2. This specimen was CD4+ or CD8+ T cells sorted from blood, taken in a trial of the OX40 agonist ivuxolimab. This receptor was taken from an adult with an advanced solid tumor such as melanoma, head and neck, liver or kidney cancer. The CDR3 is CASSVREGVTDTQYF. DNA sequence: TGTGCCAGCAGCGTACGGGAGGGGGTCACAGATACGCAGTATTTT.